What follows are 23 T cell receptor beta chains derived from one specimen sequenced in a study of T cell responses to AZD1222 COVID-19 vaccine. Repertoires were generated with immunoSEQ multiplex PCR, while TCRdb's copy carries only in-frame clones and drops some. The sample yields 210,000 or so clones, approximately 94% seen once. The material sequenced was peripheral blood, taken on day 0 of MenACWY control vaccination. The source of these receptors is an adult in good health.

The CDR3 DNA follows: TGTGCCACCAGCAGGCTGGGAGTAGCGGGGGGGCGGCAGTTCTTC. Residues: CATSRLGVAGGRQFF. The chain has TRBV15 and TRBJ2-1; 11 nucleotides agree with TRBD2. Losses at the gene ends were 3 bases for V and 12 bases for J; bases not matched to a gene: 10. CDR3 length equals 15 residues. Germline V lookup: CDR1 LNHNV, CDR2 YYDKDF (reference sequence).

V usage is TRBV6-5 and J usage is TRBJ1-1; TRBD1 aligns across 7 bases. Germline V CDR1 and CDR2: MNHEY, SVGAGI. Trimming cost V 6 bases and J 5 bases; bases outside gene matches: 6. The CDR3 loop spans 13 amino acids. The CDR3 here is CASRMEQGTEAFF. The CDR3 DNA reads as TGTGCCAGCAGAATGGAACAGGGGACTGAAGCTTTCTTT.

The CDR3 DNA is TGTGCCTGGAGTGCGGGACTAGCGGGGGTCTATGAGCAGTTCTTC. This codes for CAWSAGLAGVYEQFF. This chain links TRBV30 with TRBJ2-1; TRBD2 aligns across 14 bases. Germline assignment: CDR1 GTSNPN and CDR2 SVGIG (reference sequence). V lost 1 base to trimming and J lost 8 bases; unmatched junction nucleotides: 4. The CDR3 is made up of 15 amino acids. Combining the CDR3 with reference TRBV30 and TRBJ2-1 gives the whole variable domain SQTIHQWPATLVQPVGSPLSLECTVEGTSNPNLYWYRQAAGRGLQLLFYSVGIGQISSEVPQNLSASRPQDRQFILSSKKLLLSDSGFYLCAWSAGLAGVYEQFFGPGTRLTVL.

This clone was recorded once. This chain joins TRBV19 and TRBJ2-7; D call uncertain. Germline lookup yields CDR1 LNHDA and CDR2 SQIVND (reference sequence). Between the trimmed V and J ends, which lost 5 bases and 2 bases, there was a span of 16 bases. CDR3 length: 15 residues. In DNA form, the CDR3 reads TGTGCCAGTAGTCCCCGGACGGGCGAAACCTACGAGCAGTACTTC. Protein: CASSPRTGETYEQYF.

This chain connects TRBV15 to TRBJ2-7; a possible D gene is TRBD2 (5 bases). The CDR3 is 15 amino acids. Germline CDR1 reads LNHNV; CDR2 reads YYDKDF (reference sequence). V was cut by 0 bases and J by 6 bases, with 15 bases left in between. In DNA form, the CDR3 reads TGTGCCACCAGCAGAGAGAAGAGGGCAGGCGGCGAGCAGTACTTC. Its translation: CATSREKRAGGEQYF. Filled out from reference TRBV15 and TRBJ2-7, the complete variable domain reads DAMVIQNPRYQVTQFGKPVTLSCSQTLNHNVMYWYQQKSSQAPKLLFHYYDKDFNNEADTPDNFQSRRPNTSFCFLDIRSPGLGDTAMYLCATSREKRAGGEQYFGPGTRLTVT.

CDR3: CASSLWGPTGNTEAFF. The CDR3 DNA reads TGTGCCAGCAGCTTATGGGGGCCGACAGGTAACACTGAAGCTTTCTTT. The chain combines TRBV7-2 with TRBJ1-1; a possible D gene is TRBD1 (6 bases). The ends were cut back, 2 bases at V and 2 bases at J, with 15 bases in the middle. CDR3 length: 16 residues. Germline V lookup: CDR1 SGHTA, CDR2 FQGNSA.

The V gene is TRBV2, the J gene TRBJ1-3; D may be TRBD1 (5 bases). The germline V gene encodes CDR1 SNHLY and CDR2 FYNNEI. CDR3 size: 16 residues. With 5 bases removed from V and 2 bases from J, the gap between germline ends came to 16 bases. The CDR3 DNA is TGTGCCAGCAGTCCTCAATCAGGGTTAACTGGAAACACCATATATTTT. This encodes CASSPQSGLTGNTIYF.

V gene TRBV13 combines with J gene TRBJ2-1; D perhaps matches TRBD1 (6 bases). V was pared by 0 bases and J by 0 bases, with 6 bases between. The CDR3 has 15 amino acids. Germline CDR1 PRHDT, CDR2 FYEKMQ (reference sequence). The CDR3 sequence: CASSLGGGSYNEQFF. The DNA of the CDR3 is TGTGCCAGCAGCTTAGGAGGGGGCTCCTACAATGAGCAGTTCTTC.

This chain connects TRBV12-3 or TRBV12-4 to TRBJ1-2; 7 nucleotides match TRBD1. With V trimmed by 6 bases and J by 8 bases, 6 bases remained unmatched. This CDR3 has 12 amino acids. CDR3 amino acids: CASSQTGWGYTF. CDR3 bases: TGTGCCAGCAGCCAGACAGGGTGGGGCTACACCTTC.

The rearrangement joins TRBV28 to TRBJ1-5, with 9 bases fitting TRBD1. The CDR3 is made up of 14 amino acids. J gave up 5 bases and V 4 bases, and 3 bases lay outside the gene matches. Germline V gene sequence: CDR1 MDHEN, CDR2 SYDVKM. The CDR3: CASSSGQGYQPQHF. The CDR3 region has the DNA TGTGCCAGCAGTTCGGGACAGGGATATCAGCCCCAGCATTTT.

The chain couples TRBV2 to TRBJ2-2, with TRBD2 identical over 8 bases. The CDR3 has 16 amino acids. V lost 6 bases, J lost 1 base, and 7 bases stayed unmatched. Germline V gives CDR1 SNHLY, CDR2 FYNNEI. CDR3 protein: CASRKVLAGNTGELFF. In DNA form, the CDR3 reads TGTGCCAGCAGGAAGGTCCTAGCGGGGAACACCGGGGAGCTGTTTTTT.

V gene TRBV6-5 combines with J gene TRBJ1-4; 9 bases fit TRBD1. The CDR3 is 14 residues long. J was trimmed by 7 bases and V by 6 bases; bases with no gene match: 6. CDR1 and CDR2 (germline): MNHEY, SVGAGI. The CDR3 bases are TGTGCCAGCAGAAGGGACAGGGAAGGTGAAAAACTGTTTTTT. Translated, it gives CASRRDREGEKLFF.

CDR3 bases: TGTGCCAGCAGTTACTCTCGGGGACAGGTCCACACTGAAGCTTTCTTT. This translates into CASSYSRGQVHTEAFF. This sequence joins TRBV6-5 and TRBJ1-1; 8 bases line up with TRBD1. The CDR3 loop spans 16 amino acids. V was pared by 0 bases and J by 3 bases, with 6 bases of the junction left unmatched. Germline-derived CDR1 and CDR2 are MNHEY and SVGAGI.

Points on this clone: This sample also contains other DNA sequences that code for the same CDR3. The V gene is TRBV19, the J gene TRBJ1-3; possible D gene TRBD1, 5 bases. Per the germline V gene, CDR1 is LNHDA and CDR2 is SQIVND (reference sequence). V was shortened by 6 bases and J by 0 bases, with 9 bases between the two germline ends. The CDR3 is 14 amino acids. CDR3 loop: CASRSGSSGNTIYF. For the CDR3, the DNA is TGTGCCAGTAGGTCAGGGAGCTCTGGAAACACCATATATTTT.

The gene calls are TRBV15 and TRBJ1-2; unclear D gene. The CDR3 sequence is 12 residues long. Per germline, CDR1 LNHNV and CDR2 YYDKDF (reference sequence). Trimming pared 3 bases from V and 4 bases from J, leaving 6 bases between. CDR3 sequence reads: CATSSPLYGYTF. The CDR3 bases are TGTGCCACCAGCAGTCCCCTCTATGGCTACACCTTC.

V usage is TRBV9 and J usage is TRBJ2-1, with D maybe TRBD2 (6 bases). Trimming cost V 1 base and J 1 base, with 12 bases left between them. The germline gives CDR1 SGDLS, CDR2 YYNGEE. The CDR3 has 16 residues. CDR3 loop: CASSVSGGSSYNEQFF. DNA of the CDR3: TGTGCCAGCAGCGTATCCGGGGGATCATCCTACAATGAGCAGTTCTTC.

The V gene is TRBV5-1, the J gene TRBJ2-2, with 8 bases aligning to TRBD1. Looked up from germline, CDR1 is SGHRS and CDR2 is YFSETQ. The CDR3 is 16 amino acids. Losses at the gene ends were 3 bases for V and 3 bases for J; bases not matched to a gene: 7. The CDR3 spells CASSSGQGHYTGELFF. The DNA of the CDR3 is TGCGCCAGCAGCTCCGGACAGGGTCATTACACCGGGGAGCTGTTTTTT.

The V and J genes are TRBV4-3 and TRBJ1-6, with D hard to call. Trimming took 1 base from V and 9 from J, leaving 16 bases between them. The germline gives CDR1 LGHNA, CDR2 YSLEER. The CDR3 is 16 amino acids. As DNA, the CDR3 is TGCGCCAGCAGCCAAGGTCCCACCCAGGAGCTTTCACCCCTCCACTTT. The encoded protein is CASSQGPTQELSPLHF.

This sequence joins TRBV11-2 and TRBJ2-3; TRBD2 aligns across 11 bases. The CDR3 runs to 16 residues. The J segment lost 6 bases and the V segment lost 5 bases, leaving 10 bases of the junction unmatched. Germline V gene data show CDR1 as SGHAT and CDR2 as FQNNGV. The CDR3 is CASSLRSGGAGDTQYF. CDR3 in DNA: TGTGCCAGCAGCCTCCGTAGCGGGGGGGCCGGCGATACGCAGTATTTT.

The V gene is TRBV3-1 (or the pseudogene TRBV3-2), the J gene TRBJ1-5; D remains ambiguous. CDR1 is LGHDT and CDR2 is YNNKEL in the germline V gene (reference sequence). V was clipped by 4 bases and J by 2 bases, with 6 bases between them. CDR3 length: 13 residues. The CDR3: CASSLRGNQPQHF. The CDR3 DNA reads as TGTGCCAGCAGCCTCAGAGGCAATCAGCCCCAGCATTTT.

This clone showed up just a few times. The rearrangement joins TRBV3-1 (or the pseudogene TRBV3-2) to TRBJ1-2; no clear D. This CDR3 comprises 13 residues. The germline V and J ends were trimmed by 5 bases and 6 bases, with 13 bases remaining between them. From germline, CDR1 is LGHDT and CDR2 YNNKEL (reference sequence). CDR3 coding DNA: TGTGCCAGCAGCTACCCCGGGGAGAATGGCTACACCTTC. Encoded protein: CASSYPGENGYTF.

This rearrangement joins TRBV5-1 to TRBJ2-2, with D perhaps TRBD1 (6 bases). Germline lookup yields CDR1 SGHRS and CDR2 YFSETQ. CDR3 size: 15 residues. Trimming pared 3 bases from V and 2 bases from J, leaving 11 bases between. CDR3 protein: CASSSGQPNTGELFF. DNA for the CDR3: TGCGCCAGCAGCTCAGGACAGCCAAACACCGGGGAGCTGTTTTTT.

The gene calls are TRBV27 and TRBJ2-3; TRBD1 agrees at 10 bases. The CDR3 is 12 residues long. CDR1 and CDR2 from the germline V gene are MNHEY and SMNVEV (reference sequence). The trim removed 4 bases at V and 14 bases at J, leaving 6 bases unmatched. CDR3 loop: CASSSDRGRGYF. The CDR3 nucleotides are TGTGCCAGCAGTTCCGACAGGGGGCGCGGGTATTTT.